This is a list of T cell receptor beta chains from one sample in a study of blood T cell repertoires in COVID-19. The protocol was immunoSEQ multiplex PCR, while the TCRdb copy is restricted to in-frame clones and leaves out a portion. The sample consists of some 60,000 clones, approximately 92% of them appearing once. Material for sequencing was peripheral blood. These receptors all stem from a human donor in a cohort sampled during active COVID-19. The CDR3 runs from the conserved cysteine through the conserved F or W. The D gene is left open where the match is weak. Size is stated for part of the rows, as once, few or many counts, or as a class when the clone is expanded.

j_call cdr3_length d_call v_call clone_size cdr3_aa cdr3_nt
TRBJ2-1 18 . TRBV5-6 . CASSRGGGGGFFYNEQFF TGTGCCAGCAGCCGTGGTGGCGGAGGCGGATTCTTTTACAATGAGCAGTTCTTC
TRBJ1-5 15 . TRBV5-1 . CASSLDGEGNQPQHF TGCGCCAGCAGCTTGGACGGGGAGGGCAATCAGCCCCAGCATTTT
TRBJ2-5 16 . TRBV7-9 . CASSLKGPAGRETQYF TGTGCCAGCAGCTTAAAGGGGCCGGCAGGGCGTGAGACCCAGTACTTC
TRBJ1-1 12 TRBD1 TRBV12-3/TRBV12-4 once CASSSSGTVLFF TGTGCCAGCAGCTCCTCGGGGACAGTGCTTTTCTTT
TRBJ1-2 13 . TRBV7-3 . CASSLIPPYGYTF TGTGCCAGCAGCTTAATACCCCCCTACGGCTACACCTTC
TRBJ2-2 15 . TRBV7-7 . CASSLGTYDTGELFF TGTGCTAGCAGTCTCGGGACTTATGACACCGGGGAGCTGTTTTTT
TRBJ2-7 14 TRBD2 TRBV19 . CASSIAGLAYEQYF TGTGCCAGTAGTATTGCTGGACTAGCCTACGAGCAGTACTTC
TRBJ2-7 16 TRBD2 TRBV7-2 . CASSSDGLAGVYEQYF TGTGCCAGCAGCTCGGATGGACTAGCGGGAGTCTACGAGCAGTACTTC
TRBJ1-5 14 . TRBV19 . CASSIFSRNQPQHF TGTGCCAGTAGTATCTTCTCGAGGAACCAGCCCCAGCATTTT
TRBJ2-7 13 . TRBV18 . CASSPSEAYEQYF TGTGCCAGCTCACCCTCAGAGGCCTACGAGCAGTACTTC
TRBJ2-2 17 TRBD2 TRBV19 . CASIPGNSGIGRGELFF TGTGCCAGTATCCCGGGGAATAGCGGGATCGGGCGCGGGGAGCTGTTTTTT
TRBJ2-5 13 TRBD2 TRBV20-1 few CSASTSGRGHQYF TGCAGTGCTAGTACCAGCGGGAGAGGCCACCAGTACTTC
TRBJ2-7 15 TRBD1 TRBV5-6 . CASGAGTGVYYEQYF TGTGCCAGCGGGGCCGGGACAGGGGTCTACTACGAGCAGTACTTC
TRBJ2-7 14 . TRBV4-1 . CASSPWTPTYEQYF TGCGCCAGCAGCCCATGGACACCCACCTACGAGCAGTACTTC
TRBJ2-2 14 . TRBV6-1 . CASSQATHTGELFF TGTGCCAGCAGTCAAGCTACTCACACCGGGGAGCTGTTTTTT
TRBJ1-5 15 . TRBV6-2/TRBV6-3 . CASSQDRVSNQPQHF TGTGCCAGCAGTCAGGACAGAGTTAGCAATCAGCCCCAGCATTTT
TRBJ2-3 16 TRBD2 TRBV5-1 . CASSLGAGGLADTQYF TGCGCCAGCAGCTTGGGTGCGGGGGGTCTGGCAGATACGCAGTATTTT